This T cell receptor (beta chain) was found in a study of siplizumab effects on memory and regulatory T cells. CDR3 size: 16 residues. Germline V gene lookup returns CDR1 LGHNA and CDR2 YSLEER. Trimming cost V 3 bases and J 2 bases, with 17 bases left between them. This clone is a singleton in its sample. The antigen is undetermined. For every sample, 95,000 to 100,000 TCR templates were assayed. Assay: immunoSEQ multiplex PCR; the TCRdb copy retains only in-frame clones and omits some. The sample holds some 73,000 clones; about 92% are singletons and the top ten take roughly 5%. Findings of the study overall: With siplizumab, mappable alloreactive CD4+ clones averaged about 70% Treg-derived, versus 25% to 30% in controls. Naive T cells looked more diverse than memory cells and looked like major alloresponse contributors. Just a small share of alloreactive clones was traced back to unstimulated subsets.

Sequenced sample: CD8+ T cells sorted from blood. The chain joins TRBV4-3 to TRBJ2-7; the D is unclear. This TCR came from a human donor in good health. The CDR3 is CASSHLPAQPPYEQYF. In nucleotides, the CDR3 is TGCGCCAGCAGCCACCTCCCGGCACAGCCTCCCTACGAGCAGTACTTC.